What follows are 13 T cell receptor beta chains derived from one specimen sequenced in a study of T-cell memory formation after mild COVID-19. TCRdb reanalysed the 5' RACE reads using MiXCR and keeps one entry per CDR3 protein. Of a few hundred thousand distinct CDR3 sequences in the sample, roughly 15% were seen once. The sequencing input was PBMCs or a T cell subset sorted from them (not recorded which). These receptors originate from a man aged 18-30 years who had mild COVID-19 (a few samples of this study predate the infection). Cell type and time point are not known.

The chain recombines TRBV5-1 with TRBJ2-2; unclear D gene. Germline loops: CDR1 SGHRS, CDR2 YFSETQ. V gave up 5 bases and J gave up 6 bases, with 5 bases separating them. The CDR3 has 11 amino acids. The CDR3 DNA reads TGCGCCAGCAGGGTGGCCGGGGAGCTGTTTTTT. Translated, it gives CASRVAGELFF.

This clonotype was seen a few times. This chain uses TRBV7-2 with TRBJ1-2, with D possibly being TRBD1 (5 bases). From germline, CDR1 is SGHTA and CDR2 FQGNSA. This CDR3 contains 15 residues. V lost 5 bases and J 0 bases, leaving 13 bases between the germline ends. CDR3 sequence: CASSPGGGANYGYTF. Written as DNA, the CDR3 is TGTGCCAGCAGCCCCGGTGGGGGAGCTAACTATGGCTACACCTTC.

This clonotype was found a few times. The chain combines TRBV7-9 with TRBJ1-6; 11 bases agree with TRBD1. J lost 9 bases, V lost 6 bases, and 10 bases had no gene match. The CDR3 length is 16 residues. The germline CDR1 and CDR2 sequences are SEHNR and FQNEAQ (reference sequence). The CDR3 coding sequence is TGTGCCAGCAGGAGATATGGACAGGGGGCAATTTCACCCCTCCACTTT. Its translation: CASRRYGQGAISPLHF.

This clonotype was seen a handful of times. CDR3: CASSQDGGNYGYTF. DNA for the CDR3: TGCGCCAGCAGCCAAGATGGGGGAAACTATGGCTACACCTTC. V and J are TRBV4-3 and TRBJ1-2; TRBD1 is a possible D gene (5 bases). Trimming took 0 bases from V and 2 from J, leaving 7 bases between them. Germline CDR1 is LGHNA and CDR2 is YSLEER. This CDR3 is built from 14 residues.

This clonotype has ten or more counts. The V call is TRBV5-1, the J call TRBJ2-1, with 11 bases that match TRBD2. The CDR3 covers 16 residues. Per the germline V gene, CDR1 is SGHRS and CDR2 is YFSETQ. Trimming took 4 bases from V and 2 from J; bases not matched to a gene: 5. The DNA for the CDR3 is TGCGCCAGCAGCCTAACTAGCGGGGGAACCTACAATGAGCAGTTCTTC. Translated: CASSLTSGGTYNEQFF.

A few counts support this clonotype. The genes are TRBV6-5 and TRBJ1-5, with D hard to call. Trimming left V 0 bases short and J 8 bases short, with 11 bases between. CDR1 and CDR2 (germline): MNHEY, SVGAGI. The CDR3 loop spans 14 amino acids. CDR3 nucleotide sequence: TGTGCCAGCAGTTACTCGGCGGTTTTGGAGCCCCAGCATTTT. Its translation: CASSYSAVLEPQHF.

V usage is TRBV9 and J usage is TRBJ2-7; no clear D gene. Germline V gene lookup returns CDR1 SGDLS and CDR2 YYNGEE. Trimming removed 0 bases at V and 10 bases at J, with 14 bases between. There are 13 residues in the CDR3. CDR3 nucleotide sequence: TGTGCCAGCAGCGTAGGGGCAGGTTCCAAACAGTACGTC. Protein: CASSVGAGSKQYV.

In this sample, this clonotype turned up a few times. V usage is TRBV6-5 and J usage is TRBJ2-5; D might be TRBD1 (5 bases). The CDR3 is 14 amino acids. V lost 5 bases to trimming and J lost 4 bases, with 14 bases between them. From germline, CDR1 is MNHEY and CDR2 SVGAGI. The chain's CDR3 is CASSTRVLGETQYF. The CDR3 nucleotides are TGTGCCAGCAGTACCAGGGTCTTGGGAGAGACCCAGTACTTC.

The V call is TRBV20-1, the J call TRBJ1-1, with a tentative D call TRBD1 (5 bases). There are 12 residues in the CDR3. The germline gives CDR1 DFQATT, CDR2 SNEGSKA (reference sequence). Trimming pared 5 bases from V and 8 bases from J, leaving 15 bases between. The CDR3 sequence: CSARERQSEAFF. The DNA for the CDR3 is TGCAGTGCTCGCGAACGACAGTCAGAAGCTTTCTTT.

This clonotype has a handful of counts. The genes are TRBV27 and TRBJ2-7; a possible D gene is TRBD1 (6 bases). Germline V gene data show CDR1 as MNHEY and CDR2 as SMNVEV (reference sequence). Trimming shortened V by 6 bases and J by 3 bases, and 12 bases separated the two germline ends. The CDR3 runs 13 residues. The CDR3 DNA sequence: TGTGCCAGCAGCGCTCGACAGGACTACGAGCAGTACGTC. Translation gives CASSARQDYEQYV.

This clonotype was seen only a few times. The V gene is TRBV20-1, the J gene TRBJ2-1; TRBD1 matches at 7 bases. The CDR3 has 14 residues. Losses at the gene ends were 4 bases for V and 4 bases for J; bases not matched to a gene: 7. Germline V gene lookup returns CDR1 DFQATT and CDR2 SNEGSKA (reference sequence). In DNA form, the CDR3 reads TGCAGTGCTAAGGACAGGATGAAATACAATGAGCAGTTCTTC. This gives the protein CSAKDRMKYNEQFF.

The chain employs TRBV7-2 and TRBJ2-7, with 8 bases that match TRBD1. Germline loops: CDR1 SGHTA, CDR2 FQGNSA. The CDR3 loop spans 15 amino acids. V was pared by 5 bases and J by 0 bases, with 6 bases of the junction left unmatched. The CDR3: CASSPDRVSSYEQYV. The CDR3 nucleotides read TGTGCCAGCAGCCCGGACAGGGTAAGCTCCTACGAGCAGTACGTC.

This chain joins TRBV5-1 and TRBJ2-7; 12 positions agree with TRBD1. V dropped 4 bases and J dropped 4; count of bases not matched to a gene: 6. This CDR3 region has 15 residues. Germline V gene lookup returns CDR1 SGHRS and CDR2 YFSETQ. This CDR3 is CASSPGTGGLYEQYV. The CDR3 DNA sequence: TGCGCCAGCAGCCCCGGGACAGGGGGCTTGTACGAGCAGTACGTC.